The subject of this entry is one TCR beta chain. Its antigen remains unknown. The germline V gene has CDR1 MDHEN and CDR2 SYDVKM. The CDR3 totals 13 residues. V dropped 7 bases and J dropped 4 bases, with 13 bases sitting between them. This sample was taken from a study of T-cell memory formation after mild COVID-19. Study background: Largely, TCR clusters stayed within a single donor. Study conclusions and caveats: Among clones contracting day 15 to 85, CD4/CD8 was balanced, whereas later expanders leaned CD4+. Some responding clones appeared in pre-infection memory, suggesting cross-reactive memory joined.

MiXCR, run by TCRdb on the 5' RACE reads, gives a single entry per CDR3 protein. The sample includes 250,000 to 350,000 distinct CDR3 sequences, 15% seen only once; the top ten take around 23%. Source material: PBMCs or a T cell subset sorted from them (not recorded which). The clonotype originates from a man aged 18 to 29 who had mild COVID-19 (a few samples of this study predate the infection). Cell type and time point are not known. V and J are TRBV28 and TRBJ1-2, with a tentative D call TRBD1 (5 bases). CDR3 sequence: CASTPGVLYGYTF. CDR3 coding DNA: TGTGCCAGCACCCCGGGGGTCCTCTATGGCTACACCTTC.